This T cell receptor beta chain was sequenced for a study of blood T cell repertoires in COVID-19. Clones were read by immunoSEQ multiplex PCR, and TCRdb kept only the in-frame ones, dropping some. The data contain 350,000 to 450,000 clones, 87% of them singletons. Germline assignment: CDR1 LGHDT and CDR2 YNNKEL (reference sequence). Trimming pared 4 bases from V and 4 bases from J, leaving 18 bases between. There are 16 residues in the CDR3. The study assigned cohorts using participant-reported clinical history. The source of this sequence is a man aged 40-55 years in a cohort exposed to, infected with or recovered from COVID-19 (not recorded which). The rearrangement joins TRBV3-1 (or the pseudogene TRBV3-2) to TRBJ2-3, with a possible D match to TRBD2 (6 bases). The sequenced sample consisted of PBMCs or T cells enriched from blood (not recorded which). The CDR3 region has the DNA TGTGCCAGCAGCCGAAACGGGGGAGAGGCTGCAGATACGCAGTATTTT. Translating it yields CASSRNGGEAADTQYF.